This T cell receptor (beta chain) derives from a study of CD8 T cells in ankylosing spondylitis. The study, taken as a whole, reports: What seemed typical of ankylosing spondylitis blood was a TCR beta motif built from eight highly homologous variants. Reportedly, matched ankylosing spondylitis synovial fluid was significantly enriched for disease-linked clones.

Note on this clonotype: The antigen is not known.

Germline-derived CDR1 and CDR2 are DFQATT and SNEGSKA (reference sequence). This CDR3 region has 12 residues. Trimming removed 8 bases at V and 8 bases at J, with 16 bases between. From the 5' RACE reads, TCRdb called clonotypes with MiXCR, one entry per CDR3 protein. The repertoire has about 800,000 distinct CDR3 sequences, 10% to 15% of them found once; the top ten carry roughly 0.51%. Source material: blood, either unsorted or a sorted T cell fraction (not recorded which). This clonotype originated in a male donor with ankylosing spondylitis. The chain has TRBV20-1 and TRBJ2-1, with D maybe TRBD2 (6 bases). CDR3 bases: TGCAGTTTCCGGGACTCGAGCGATGAGCAGTTCTTC. Amino acids: CSFRDSSDEQFF.